This T cell receptor (beta chain) stems from a study of CD8 T cells in ankylosing spondylitis. Comment on this clonotype: The antigen is not known.

The CDR3 loop spans 15 amino acids. Trimming removed 0 bases at V and 4 bases at J, with 7 bases between. Germline CDR1 and CDR2: SGHVS and FNYEAQ. TCRdb re-analysed the 5' RACE reads in MiXCR, keeping a single row per CDR3 protein. The sample carries approximately 140,000 distinct CDR3 sequences, 15% to 20% recorded once. Overall study findings and caveats: Matched ankylosing spondylitis synovial fluid reportedly showed significant enrichment of disease-linked clones. Clones linked to the disease showed a CD8+ phenotype. They occurred at relatively low frequencies in peripheral blood. A motif in TCR beta, a set of roughly eight highly homologous variants, appeared characteristic of ankylosing spondylitis blood.

The V and J genes are TRBV7-6 and TRBJ2-6; D is ambiguous. This clonotype was sampled from a male donor with ankylosing spondylitis. The sample was blood, either unsorted or a sorted T cell fraction (not recorded which). CDR3 loop: CASSLAGYGANVLTF. The CDR3 nucleotides are TGTGCCAGCAGCTTAGCGGGGTACGGGGCCAACGTCCTGACTTTC.